One sample yielded the 31 T cell receptor beta chains listed below, sequenced in a study of T cell repertoires in cytomegalovirus infection. Each CDR3 protein gets one entry after TCRdb re-called the reads with MiXCR. Of around 770,000 distinct CDR3 sequences in the sample, about 29% are singletons; the top ten hold under 15%. Antigens for these TCRs are unknown. The sample in question was cultured CD8+ T cells from PBMCs, obtained from culture after CMV antigen stimulation. The receptors stem from a human donor in good health (CMV status not recorded). Some clones in this sample may be carry-over from other donors' samples.

This clonotype was counted ten times or more. J is TRBJ2-5 and V is TRBV7-2; TRBD2 matches 7 bases. Germline V gene lookup returns CDR1 SGHTA and CDR2 FQGNSA. V lost 3 bases, J lost 5 bases, and 3 bases stayed unmatched. This CDR3 is 13 amino acids long. CDR3 coding DNA: TGTGCCAGCAGCTTCTGGGGGGGGGAGACCCAGTACTTC. The encoded protein is CASSFWGGETQYF. Full variable domain (missing parts from reference TRBV7-2 and TRBJ2-5): GAGVSQSPSNKVTEKGKDVELRCDPISGHTALYWYRQSLGQGLEFLIYFQGNSAPDKSGLPSDRFSAERTGGSVSTLTIQRTQQEDSAVYLCASSFWGGETQYFGPGTRLLVL.

The chain combines TRBV7-9 with TRBJ2-5, with D possibly being TRBD1 (5 bases). Trimming left V 3 bases short and J 4 bases short, with 15 bases between. This CDR3 is 15 amino acids long. Germline V gene lookup returns CDR1 SEHNR and CDR2 FQNEAQ (reference sequence). CDR3 sequence: CASSFWQGRGETQYF. CDR3 nucleotides: TGTGCCAGCAGCTTTTGGCAGGGTAGGGGAGAGACCCAGTACTTC.

The chain has TRBV2 and TRBJ1-4; 8 nucleotides line up with TRBD1. The V gene's germline CDR1 is SNHLY and CDR2 FYNNEI. The CDR3 consists of 14 residues. V shed 10 bases, J shed 10 bases, and the junction held 14 bases outside the gene matches. The CDR3 bases are TGTGCCATCGTGGGTGGAGCAGGGGGCGCAAAACTGTTTTTT. This codes for CAIVGGAGGAKLFF.

Comment on this clonotype: A read error may be the cause here, since a much bigger clone is one base away. This chain connects TRBV7-2 to TRBJ2-3; 9 bases line up with TRBD1. This CDR3 has 15 amino acids. From germline, CDR1 is SGHTA and CDR2 FQGNSA. The CDR3 coding sequence is TGTGCCAACAGCTCCGGGACAGGGCACACAGATACGCAGTATTTT. It is translated as CANSSGTGHTDTQYF.

This clonotype turned up a few times. The V call is TRBV2, the J call TRBJ1-1; D gene unclear. CDR3 length equals 14 residues. Trimming took off 8 bases at V and 0 bases at J, with 13 bases between the two ends. Germline values: CDR1 SNHLY, CDR2 FYNNEI. In DNA, the CDR3 is TGTGCCAGCCTGAGGTATAAAATGAACACTGAAGCTTTCTTT. As protein: CASLRYKMNTEAFF. The full variable domain, its missing parts supplied by reference TRBV2 and TRBJ1-1, is EPEVTQTPSHQVTQMGQEVILRCVPISNHLYFYWYRQILGQKVEFLVSFYNNEISEKSEIFDDQFSVERPDGSNFTLKIRSTKLEDSAMYFCASLRYKMNTEAFFGQGTRLTVV.

This clonotype was seen more than once but under ten times. The chain has TRBV9 and TRBJ2-3; TRBD2 matches 7 bases. V trimming: 2 bases; J trimming: 3 bases; junction bases outside the gene matches: 9. The CDR3 covers 16 residues. The germline CDR1 and CDR2 sequences are SGDLS and YYNGEE. CDR3 loop: CASSVSGAGPTDTQYF. The DNA for the CDR3 is TGTGCCAGCAGCGTGAGCGGGGCGGGGCCGACAGATACGCAGTATTTT. The full variable domain, completed using reference TRBV9 and TRBJ2-3, is DSGVTQTPKHLITATGQRVTLRCSPRSGDLSVYWYQQSLDQGLQFLIQYYNGEERAKGNILERFSAQQFPDLHSELNLSSLELGDSALYFCASSVSGAGPTDTQYFGPGTRLTVL.

This clonotype was seen a handful of times. The genes are TRBV19 and TRBJ1-5; weak D call: TRBD1 (5 bases). V lost 0 bases to trimming and J lost 5 bases, with 20 bases between them. This CDR3 comprises 18 residues. In germline, CDR1 is LNHDA, CDR2 SQIVND (reference sequence). The CDR3: CASSIDQGEWFVDQPQHF. DNA of the CDR3: TGTGCCAGTAGTATAGATCAGGGAGAATGGTTCGTGGATCAGCCCCAGCATTTT. The variable domain in full, with the rest retrieved from reference TRBV19 and TRBJ1-5, is DGGITQSPKYLFRKEGQNVTLSCEQNLNHDAMYWYRQDPGQGLRLIYYSQIVNDFQKGDIAEGYSVSREKKESFPLTVTSAQKNPTAFYLCASSIDQGEWFVDQPQHFGDGTRLSIL.

This clonotype was seen repeatedly, ten times or more. The chain combines TRBV7-9 with TRBJ2-7; the D gene is possibly TRBD2 (6 bases). V was pared by 5 bases and J by 4 bases, with 18 bases between. This CDR3 spans 15 amino acids. Per germline, CDR1 SEHNR and CDR2 FQNEAQ (reference sequence). DNA of the CDR3: TGTGCCAGCAGCCCTCCCGGAGGGGTATTATACGAGCAGTACTTC. This sequence encodes CASSPPGGVLYEQYF.

The chain combines TRBV20-1 with TRBJ2-1; 7 bases are shared with TRBD2. Germline CDR1 reads DFQATT; CDR2 reads SNEGSKA (reference sequence). This CDR3 comprises 13 residues. The V and J ends lost 2 bases and 12 bases, in that order; junction bases with no gene match: 10. CDR3 coding DNA: TGCAGTGCTAGATTTTGGCAAGAGCGGGGGCAGTTCTTC. Its translation: CSARFWQERGQFF.

This clonotype was found a few times. The V call is TRBV6-2 or TRBV6-3, the J call TRBJ1-1; D call uncertain. The V gene lost 2 bases and the J gene lost 2 bases, with 9 bases spanning the gap. The germline V gene has CDR1 MNHEY and CDR2 SVGEGT. The CDR3 has 14 amino acids. CDR3 residues: CASSYLRRNTEAFF. The CDR3 region has the DNA TGTGCCAGCAGTTACCTTAGACGCAACACTGAAGCTTTCTTT.

The rearrangement uses TRBV6-1 and TRBJ2-4; TRBD1 matches 9 bases. Trimming removed 0 bases from V and 4 bases from J; junction bases left unmatched: 4. The CDR3 is 16 amino acids. Germline V gene sequence: CDR1 MNHNS, CDR2 SASEGT. CDR3 in amino acids: CASSEAWTGEKNIQYF. DNA of the CDR3: TGTGCCAGCAGTGAAGCCTGGACAGGGGAGAAAAACATTCAGTACTTC.

V usage is TRBV25-1 and J usage is TRBJ1-1, with D perhaps TRBD1 (5 bases). V lost 4 bases, J lost 0 bases, and 12 bases lay in between. The CDR3 has 15 amino acids. The germline V gene has CDR1 MGHDK and CDR2 SYGVNS. Written as DNA, the CDR3 is TGTGCCAGCAGTGCCCCAGGGCGGCTGAACACTGAAGCTTTCTTT. Its translation is CASSAPGRLNTEAFF. Looking up the rest from reference TRBV25-1 and TRBJ1-1 gives the full variable domain: EADIYQTPRYLVIGTGKKITLECSQTMGHDKMYWYQQDPGMELHLIHYSYGVNSTEKGDLSSESTVSRIRTEHFPLTLESARPSHTSQYLCASSAPGRLNTEAFFGQGTRLTVV.

V and J are TRBV7-9 and TRBJ2-3; 8 positions agree with TRBD2. There are 16 residues in the CDR3. The V and J ends lost 4 bases and 4 bases, in that order; junction bases with no gene match: 10. Germline-derived CDR1 and CDR2 are SEHNR and FQNEAQ (reference sequence). The DNA of the CDR3 is TGTGCCAGCAGCTCCCAAACTAGCGGTGAGGCAGATACGCAGTATTTT. It specifies CASSSQTSGEADTQYF.

The V gene is TRBV7-6, the J gene TRBJ2-1; 8 bases are shared with TRBD2. CDR3 size: 15 residues. Germline assignment: CDR1 SGHVS and CDR2 FNYEAQ. J was trimmed by 8 bases and V by 6 bases; bases with no gene match: 12. DNA for the CDR3: TGTGCCAGCAGTCAACTAGCGGTCCCTCAATATGAGCAGTTCTTC. Encoded protein: CASSQLAVPQYEQFF.

J is TRBJ2-7 and V is TRBV28, with 9 bases matching TRBD2. V dropped 5 bases and J dropped 5; count of bases not matched to a gene: 13. This CDR3 is built from 16 residues. Germline V CDR1 and CDR2: MDHEN, SYDVKM. Here the CDR3 reads CASSPLGGGDGNEQYV. The CDR3 nucleotides are TGTGCCAGCAGTCCGCTGGGCGGGGGGGATGGTAACGAGCAGTACGTC.

This clonotype was seen repeatedly, ten times or more. V and J are TRBV7-8 and TRBJ2-1; D is perhaps TRBD2 (5 bases). The CDR3 spans 12 residues. Germline CDR1 reads SGHVS; CDR2 reads FQNEAQ. Trimming removed 4 bases at V and 7 bases at J, with 8 bases between. CDR3 coding DNA: TGTGCCAGCAGCTCCCGACTAAATGAGCAGTTCTTC. The encoded protein is CASSSRLNEQFF.

This clonotype was observed a handful of times. The V gene is TRBV6-5, the J gene TRBJ2-7; D might be TRBD1 or TRBD2, each matching 6 bases. This CDR3 spans 15 amino acids. V gave up 5 bases and J gave up 0 bases, with 14 bases separating them. CDR1 and CDR2 from the germline V gene are MNHEY and SVGAGI. CDR3 coding DNA: TGTGCCAGCAGTGGGTGGAGGGGGTCCTCCTACGAGCAGTACGTC. Encoded protein: CASSGWRGSSYEQYV.

This clonotype was counted a few times. The chain combines TRBV7-9 with TRBJ1-1; maybe TRBD1 (5 bases). V gave up 2 bases and J gave up 4 bases, with 14 bases separating them. Germline CDR1 reads SEHNR; CDR2 reads FQNEAQ (reference sequence). The CDR3 has 15 residues. CDR3 amino acids: CASSLRRGLSTEAFF. CDR3 in DNA: TGTGCCAGCAGCTTAAGAAGGGGCCTGAGCACTGAAGCTTTCTTT.

This clonotype was counted many times. The J gene is TRBJ2-3, the V gene TRBV7-6, with D hard to call. V lost 5 bases and J 6 bases, leaving 12 bases between the germline ends. This CDR3 has 13 residues. Germline CDR1 reads SGHVS; CDR2 reads FNYEAQ. CDR3: CASSGSVGDTQYF. The CDR3, as DNA: TGTGCCAGCAGCGGGTCAGTAGGGGATACGCAGTATTTT.

This clonotype appeared a few times. This chain connects TRBV14 to TRBJ2-1, with 7 bases identical to TRBD1. CDR1 is SGHDN, CDR2 FVKESK, per germline. V lost 1 base and J lost 3; bases outside the gene matches: 3. The CDR3 is made up of 15 amino acids. Here the CDR3 reads CASSQVDRVYNEQFF. CDR3 nucleotides: TGTGCCAGCAGCCAAGTTGACAGGGTCTACAATGAGCAGTTCTTC.

This sequence joins TRBV10-3 and TRBJ2-3; D call uncertain. This CDR3 region has 13 residues. Germline lookup yields CDR1 ENHRY and CDR2 SYGVKD. The V and J ends lost 8 bases and 7 bases respectively, with 16 bases between them. Written as DNA, the CDR3 is TGTGCCATCTTGATTAACCTGACATATACGCAGTATTTT. Protein: CAILINLTYTQYF.

This clonotype came up a few times. The genes are TRBV25-1 and TRBJ2-1; 9 bases match TRBD2. The V gene's germline CDR1 is MGHDK and CDR2 SYGVNS. Trimming took 4 bases from V and 4 from J; bases not matched to a gene: 8. The CDR3 loop spans 16 amino acids. As DNA, the CDR3 is TGTGCCAGCAGTGCGATAGCGGGGGCAATTTACAATGAGCAGTTCTTC. Translated: CASSAIAGAIYNEQFF.

This clonotype turned up a few times. The chain combines TRBV24-1 with TRBJ2-1; D may be TRBD1 (6 bases). The CDR3 spans 15 residues. Per germline, CDR1 KGHDR and CDR2 SFDVKD. V was pared by 6 bases and J by 0 bases, with 11 bases between. CDR3 nucleotides: TGTGCCACCAGTTCGGACAGTAACTCCTACAATGAGCAGTTCTTC. Amino acid sequence: CATSSDSNSYNEQFF.

This clonotype has a single count. V is TRBV19 and J is TRBJ1-5; D gene ambiguous. V was shortened by 3 bases and J by 4 bases, with 13 bases between the two germline ends. This CDR3 is 15 amino acids long. The germline V gene has CDR1 LNHDA and CDR2 SQIVND (reference sequence). CDR3 loop: CASSITGFGNQPQHF. The CDR3 DNA reads TGTGCCAGTAGTATTACGGGGTTCGGGAATCAGCCCCAGCATTTT.

This clonotype was observed a handful of times. This rearrangement joins TRBV12-3 or TRBV12-4 to TRBJ2-2, with D hard to call. The germline V and J ends were trimmed by 1 base and 7 bases, with 4 bases remaining between them. There are 12 residues in the CDR3. Here the CDR3 reads CASSLGHGELFF. The CDR3 DNA reads as TGTGCCAGCAGTTTAGGCCACGGGGAGCTGTTTTTT.

There are many counts of this clonotype. The chain has TRBV12-3 or TRBV12-4 and TRBJ2-4, with a tentative D call TRBD1 (5 bases). Trimming took off 0 bases at V and 3 bases at J, with 9 bases between the two ends. The CDR3 spans 15 residues. The CDR3 loop is CASSLADQGKNIQYF. The CDR3 nucleotides are TGTGCCAGCAGTTTAGCAGACCAGGGCAAAAACATTCAGTACTTC.

This clonotype has ten or more counts. This sequence joins TRBV7-8 and TRBJ2-1, with D perhaps TRBD2 (5 bases). Germline loops: CDR1 SGHVS, CDR2 FQNEAQ. The CDR3 covers 15 residues. Trimming removed 5 bases from V and 0 bases from J, with 11 bases in between. The CDR3 DNA is TGTGCCAGCAGCCCAACTAGGAGCTCCTACAATGAGCAGTTCTTC. It yields the protein CASSPTRSSYNEQFF.

At least ten counts were recorded for this clonotype. The chain couples TRBV6-1 to TRBJ2-1; a weak D match, TRBD1 (6 bases). The CDR3 has 11 amino acids. The germline V gene encodes CDR1 MNHNS and CDR2 SASEGT. With 3 bases removed from V and 12 bases from J, the gap between germline ends came to 9 bases. CDR3 in DNA: TGTGCCAGCAGTGAGGTGACAGGGCAGTTCTTC. Its protein is CASSEVTGQFF.

This clonotype was counted a few times. This could be a read error, since a much larger clone is one nucleotide away. The V gene is TRBV2, the J gene TRBJ1-1; D is perhaps TRBD1 (6 bases). There are 13 residues in the CDR3. V gave up 7 bases and J gave up 1 base, with 10 bases separating them. Germline values: CDR1 SNHLY, CDR2 FYNNEI. CDR3 amino acids: CASKMTGNTEAFF. The CDR3 DNA is TGTGCCAGCAAAATGACAGGGAACACTGAAGCTTTCTTT.

This clonotype showed up just a few times. The V call is TRBV20-1, the J call TRBJ1-1; the match to TRBD1 covers 7 bases. The germline CDR1 and CDR2 sequences are DFQATT and SNEGSKA (reference sequence). The CDR3 loop spans 12 amino acids. The junction had 7 bases not matched to a gene; V was cut back by 2 bases and J by 10 bases. The CDR3 DNA sequence: TGCAGTGCTAGACTCGGGACAGACGCAGCTTTCTTT. Its protein product is CSARLGTDAAFF.

This clonotype has a handful of counts. The DNA for the CDR3 is TGTGCCAGCAGCGTAGATAGGTTAGCCCCAATGAATGAGCAGTTCTTC. Translated: CASSVDRLAPMNEQFF. The chain is built from TRBV9 and TRBJ2-1; D unresolved. Germline-derived CDR1 and CDR2 are SGDLS and YYNGEE. Trimming removed 0 bases at V and 7 bases at J, with 17 bases between. The CDR3 sequence is 16 residues long. Using reference TRBV9 and TRBJ2-1 for the parts outside the CDR3, the full variable domain is DSGVTQTPKHLITATGQRVTLRCSPRSGDLSVYWYQQSLDQGLQFLIQYYNGEERAKGNILERFSAQQFPDLHSELNLSSLELGDSALYFCASSVDRLAPMNEQFFGPGTRLTVL.